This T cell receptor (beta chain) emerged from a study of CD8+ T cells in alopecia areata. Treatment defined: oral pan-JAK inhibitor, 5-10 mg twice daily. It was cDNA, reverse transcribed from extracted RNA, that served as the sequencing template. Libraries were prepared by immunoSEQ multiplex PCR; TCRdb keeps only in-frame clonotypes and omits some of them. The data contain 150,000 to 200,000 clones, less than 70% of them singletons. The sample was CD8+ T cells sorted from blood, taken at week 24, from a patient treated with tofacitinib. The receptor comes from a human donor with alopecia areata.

The CDR3 loop reads CASSPWGLAGGPGTDTQYF. The DNA for the CDR3 is TGTGCCAGCAGCCCATGGGGACTAGCGGGGGGGCCCGGCACAGATACGCAGTATTTT. This rearrangement joins TRBV13 to TRBJ2-3; 16 nucleotides match TRBD2. The junction had 9 bases not matched to a gene; V was cut back by 5 bases and J by 1 base. The CDR3 extends over 19 amino acids. The germline V gene encodes CDR1 PRHDT and CDR2 FYEKMQ (reference sequence).